The 26 T cell receptor beta chains given below trace back to one sample, sequenced in a study of T cell changes during pregnancy in multiple sclerosis. The protocol was immunoSEQ multiplex PCR, while the TCRdb copy is restricted to in-frame clones and leaves out a portion. The data contain around 95,000 clones, around 92% of them singletons. The sequenced sample was peripheral blood, obtained after pregnancy. Receptor source: a female donor in good health, enrolled as a control in a pregnancy study.

Points on this clone: A junction boundary mismatches the germline segment, possibly from a read error. The chain joins TRBV7-7 to TRBJ2-1, with TRBD2 identical over 10 bases. CDR3 length: 15 amino acids. Germline V lookup: CDR1 SSHAT, CDR2 FNYEAQ (reference sequence). CDR3: CASSSGTSVVNEQFF. The CDR3 region has the DNA TGTGCTAGCAGCTCCGGGACTAGCGTCGTCAATGAGCAGTTCTTC.

The chain joins TRBV6-1 to TRBJ2-7; D call uncertain. V lost 3 bases and J 3 bases, leaving 9 bases between the germline ends. Germline-derived CDR1 and CDR2 are MNHNS and SASEGT. This CDR3 contains 13 residues. In DNA, the CDR3 is TGTGCCAGCAGTGATACAGCCGACTACGAGCAGTACTTC. This sequence encodes CASSDTADYEQYF.

As DNA, the CDR3 is TGTGCCAGCCATGCGGGGGGGGCCTACGGTGAGCAGTTCTTC. It encodes CASHAGGAYGEQFF. The chain joins TRBV2 to TRBJ2-1; 9 bases map to TRBD2. The germline V gene encodes CDR1 SNHLY and CDR2 FYNNEI. Germline trimming cut 8 bases from V and 9 bases from J; bases unmatched to any gene: 11. The CDR3 has 14 amino acids.

The chain carries TRBV7-3 and TRBJ1-2; no clear D. The CDR3 is 13 amino acids. Germline V gene lookup returns CDR1 SGHTA and CDR2 FQGTGA. Trimming cost V 3 bases and J 8 bases, with 13 bases left between them. CDR3 nucleotides: TGTGCCAGCAGCTTCTCGGGAAGGCTCGGCTACACCTTC. Encoded protein: CASSFSGRLGYTF.

The chain carries TRBV5-1 and TRBJ2-3; possible D gene TRBD1, 5 bases. CDR3 length equals 15 residues. Germline V gene data show CDR1 as SGHRS and CDR2 as YFSETQ. The germline V and J ends were trimmed by 0 bases and 2 bases, with 10 bases remaining between them. CDR3 DNA sequence: TGCGCCAGCAGCTTGGAGGCAGGGAACACAGATACGCAGTATTTT. Amino acid sequence: CASSLEAGNTDTQYF.

The table lists this clone with a few counts. J is TRBJ1-5 and V is TRBV28, with 8 bases aligning to TRBD1. CDR1 and CDR2 from the germline V gene are MDHEN and SYDVKM. The CDR3 runs to 13 residues. The trim removed 6 bases at V and 4 bases at J, leaving 2 bases unmatched. CDR3 nucleotide sequence: TGTGCCAGCAGGGGACAGGAAAATCAGCCCCAGCATTTT. Translated, it gives CASRGQENQPQHF.

This chain uses TRBV6-5 with TRBJ2-7; 10 bases map to TRBD2. This CDR3 contains 14 residues. Losses at the gene ends were 6 bases for V and 2 bases for J; bases not matched to a gene: 4. Germline V CDR1 and CDR2: MNHEY, SVGAGI. CDR3 coding DNA: TGTGCCAGCAGCCGGACTAGCGGAGCCTACGAGCAGTACTTC. This codes for CASSRTSGAYEQYF.

The chain couples TRBV19 to TRBJ2-7; D remains ambiguous. The germline CDR1 and CDR2 sequences are LNHDA and SQIVND (reference sequence). V lost 3 bases and J 4 bases, leaving 4 bases between the germline ends. The CDR3 runs 11 residues. The CDR3 protein is CASSIGYEQYF. DNA for the CDR3: TGTGCCAGTAGTATCGGGTACGAGCAGTACTTC.

The J gene is TRBJ1-6, the V gene TRBV7-3, with 9 bases matching TRBD1. The CDR3 is 14 amino acids. The germline V gene has CDR1 SGHTA and CDR2 FQGTGA. With 5 bases clipped from V and 10 bases from J, the junction kept 6 bases outside the gene matches. CDR3 in amino acids: CASSAGQGQSPLHF. As DNA, the CDR3 is TGTGCCAGCAGCGCGGGACAGGGTCAGTCACCCCTCCACTTT.

The V and J genes are TRBV5-6 and TRBJ2-3, with 10 nucleotides matching TRBD2. CDR1 and CDR2 (germline): SGHDT, YYEEEE. CDR3 length: 16 residues. The V gene end was trimmed by 2 bases and the J gene end by 5 bases; junction bases not matched to a gene: 8. The CDR3 loop reads CASSFGSGGAGDTQYF. The CDR3 nucleotides read TGTGCCAGCAGCTTTGGGAGCGGGGGGGCGGGAGATACGCAGTATTTT.

This chain links TRBV11-2 with TRBJ2-1, with D unresolved. The CDR3 has 15 amino acids. Germline values: CDR1 SGHAT, CDR2 FQNNGV. V was clipped by 0 bases and J by 6 bases, with 12 bases between them. The CDR3: CASSLEPGAFNEQFF. CDR3 bases: TGTGCCAGCAGCTTAGAACCTGGAGCCTTCAATGAGCAGTTCTTC. Drawing the rest from reference TRBV11-2 and TRBJ2-1, the complete variable domain is EAGVAQSPRYKIIEKRQSVAFWCNPISGHATLYWYQQILGQGPKLLIQFQNNGVVDDSQLPKDRFSAERLKGVDSTLKIQPAKLEDSAVYLCASSLEPGAFNEQFFGPGTRLTVL.

The rearrangement joins TRBV23-1 to TRBJ1-4; the match to TRBD1 covers 8 bases. TRBV23-1 is marked as an open reading frame, function uncertain. The CDR3 runs to 16 residues. J gave up 4 bases and V 2 bases, and 6 bases lay outside the gene matches. CDR3 bases: TGCGCCAGCAGTCAACCGGACAGGGCGAATAATGAAAAACTGTTTTTT. This gives the protein CASSQPDRANNEKLFF.

The gene calls are TRBV21-1 and TRBJ2-1; the D segment call TRBD2 is taken from the table without a DNA check. TRBV21-1 represents a pseudogene. The CDR3 is 20 amino acids. Written as DNA, the CDR3 is TGTGCCAGCAGCAAAGCGCAATTTCACTCCTCCCCTAGTGGTTACAATGAGCAGTTCTTC. It specifies CASSKAQFHSSPSGYNEQFF.

This rearrangement joins TRBV7-9 to TRBJ1-2; tentative D call: TRBD1 (6 bases). The germline V gene has CDR1 SEHNR and CDR2 FQNEAQ (reference sequence). The V gene lost 1 base and the J gene lost 4 bases, with 13 bases spanning the gap. This CDR3 contains 15 residues. In DNA form, the CDR3 reads TGTGCCAGCAGCTTAGGCCAGGGGCCAGGCTATGGCTACACCTTC. Encoded protein: CASSLGQGPGYGYTF.

J is TRBJ2-4 and V is TRBV7-9; maybe TRBD2 (5 bases). The germline V gene has CDR1 SEHNR and CDR2 FQNEAQ (reference sequence). The ends were cut back, 6 bases at V and 8 bases at J, with 14 bases in the middle. The length of the CDR3 is 13 residues. The CDR3 region has the DNA TGTGCCAGCAGTCCGAGGGATTTTGACATTCAGTACTTC. It is translated as CASSPRDFDIQYF.

The chain has TRBV7-9 and TRBJ1-4, with 11 bases lining up with TRBD1. Germline loops: CDR1 SEHNR, CDR2 FQNEAQ (reference sequence). This CDR3 region has 17 residues. The trim removed 4 bases at V and 4 bases at J, leaving 8 bases unmatched. The DNA of the CDR3 is TGTGCCAGCAGCTATTCGGACAGGGGGCAGCTTAATGAAAAACTGTTTTTT. Translating gives CASSYSDRGQLNEKLFF.

The chain carries TRBV2 and TRBJ2-7; 7 nucleotides match TRBD2. V lost 11 bases to trimming and J lost 1 base; unmatched junction nucleotides: 8. This CDR3 region has 13 residues. The germline V gene encodes CDR1 SNHLY and CDR2 FYNNEI. This chain's CDR3 is CARKRDGSYEQYF. The CDR3 nucleotides read TGTGCCCGCAAGCGGGACGGATCCTACGAGCAGTACTTC.

This clone was seen once. The rearrangement uses TRBV5-1 and TRBJ1-2, with D maybe TRBD1 (5 bases). The CDR3 extends over 12 amino acids. CDR1 SGHRS and CDR2 YFSETQ come from the germline V gene. Trimming left V 2 bases short and J 8 bases short, with 10 bases between. CDR3: CASSFQGGGYTF. In nucleotides, the CDR3 is TGCGCCAGCAGCTTTCAGGGAGGAGGCTACACCTTC.

The chain uses TRBV18 and TRBJ2-6; the match to TRBD1 covers 7 bases. V was pared by 1 base and J by 0 bases, with 18 bases of the junction left unmatched. The CDR3 is made up of 22 amino acids. Germline CDR1 reads KGHSH; CDR2 reads LQKENI. The CDR3 spells CASSPLRISGGDRHSGANVLTF. For the CDR3, the DNA is TGTGCCAGCTCACCACTGCGGATTTCAGGTGGGGACAGACACTCTGGGGCCAACGTCCTGACTTTC.

The V and J genes are TRBV7-8 and TRBJ2-1; 10 bases agree with TRBD2. The CDR3 contains 15 residues. Per the germline V gene, CDR1 is SGHVS and CDR2 is FQNEAQ. Unmatched junction bases numbered 8, after V lost 3 bases and J lost 9 bases. The CDR3: CASSFGGTSVAEQFF. CDR3 nucleotide sequence: TGTGCCAGCAGCTTCGGAGGGACTAGCGTTGCTGAGCAGTTCTTC.

The CDR3 protein is CASSIVSSGGFYEQYF. The CDR3, as DNA: TGTGCCAGTAGTATAGTGAGCAGCGGGGGGTTCTACGAGCAGTACTTC. This sequence joins TRBV19 and TRBJ2-7; 9 nucleotides line up with TRBD2. Looked up from germline, CDR1 is LNHDA and CDR2 is SQIVND (reference sequence). The V and J ends lost 1 base and 3 bases, in that order; junction bases with no gene match: 7. The CDR3 is 16 residues long.

This rearrangement joins TRBV7-2 to TRBJ2-1; 8 bases match TRBD1. CDR1 and CDR2 from the germline V gene are SGHTA and FQGNSA. V shed 5 bases, J shed 10 bases, and the junction held 10 bases outside the gene matches. The CDR3 extends over 14 amino acids. The CDR3 protein is CASSPLRQGREQFF. The CDR3 DNA follows: TGTGCCAGCAGCCCACTAAGACAGGGGAGGGAGCAGTTCTTC.

The chain recombines TRBV28 with TRBJ2-7; the match to TRBD1 covers 11 bases. The V segment lost 0 bases and the J segment 2 bases; nucleotides outside the gene matches: 0. Per the germline V gene, CDR1 is MDHEN and CDR2 is SYDVKM. The length of the CDR3 is 15 residues. The CDR3 region has the DNA TGTGCCAGCAGTTTATGGGGACAGGGGGCCTACGAGCAGTACTTC. Translating gives CASSLWGQGAYEQYF.

The chain recombines TRBV10-3 with TRBJ2-1; TRBD1 matches 10 bases. Germline assignment: CDR1 ENHRY and CDR2 SYGVKD. This CDR3 region has 17 residues. Losses at the gene ends were 3 bases for V and 3 bases for J; bases not matched to a gene: 8. CDR3 nucleotides: TGTGCCATCAGTGATCCAACGGGACAGGGGTACTACAATGAGCAGTTCTTC. Its translation is CAISDPTGQGYYNEQFF.

The rearrangement links TRBV9 to TRBJ1-6; 9 bases fit TRBD1. The CDR3 extends over 14 amino acids. Germline loops: CDR1 SGDLS, CDR2 YYNGEE. V trimming: 0 bases; J trimming: 10 bases; junction bases outside the gene matches: 2. CDR3 nucleotides: TGTGCCAGCAGCGTAGTGACAGGGGGATCACCCCTCCACTTT. Encoded protein: CASSVVTGGSPLHF.

This chain joins TRBV7-9 and TRBJ2-1; 9 bases are shared with TRBD2. Germline CDR1 reads SEHNR; CDR2 reads FQNEAQ (reference sequence). J was trimmed by 6 bases and V by 5 bases; bases with no gene match: 8. The CDR3 has 15 residues. The CDR3 reads CASSPRLAAINEQFF. The CDR3 nucleotides read TGTGCCAGCAGCCCTCGACTAGCGGCTATCAATGAGCAGTTCTTC.